The 13 T cell receptor beta chains listed next were all sequenced from one sample in a study of neurological immune-mediated disorders. Time point defined: longitudinal time-point 2. TCRdb analysed the 5' RACE reads with MiXCR anew, one entry per CDR3 protein. The repertoire holds roughly 49,000 distinct CDR3 sequences, with under 15% as singletons. The sample taken for sequencing was PBMCs. Every receptor here comes from a male donor with HTLV-1-associated myelopathy (HAM/TSP).

This clonotype was counted many times. This chain links TRBV5-6 with TRBJ2-2; D gene ambiguous. Germline CDR1 is SGHDT and CDR2 is YYEEEE. Trimming cost V 4 bases and J 3 bases, with 7 bases left between them. This CDR3 comprises 13 residues. The CDR3 DNA is TGTGCCAGCAGCGAGGACGACACCGGGGAGCTGTTTTTT. This codes for CASSEDDTGELFF.

V and J are TRBV9 and TRBJ2-3, with a weak D call TRBD1 (6 bases). Germline lookup yields CDR1 SGDLS and CDR2 YYNGEE. Trimming pared 4 bases from V and 5 bases from J, leaving 14 bases between. The CDR3 sequence is 14 residues long. CDR3 nucleotide sequence: TGTGCCAGCAGCATCGACAGGAGGAGAGATACGCAGTATTTT. Translating it yields CASSIDRRRDTQYF.

This clonotype has at least ten counts. The chain couples TRBV5-1 to TRBJ2-5; 8 nucleotides line up with TRBD2. This CDR3 is 15 amino acids long. CDR1 and CDR2 from the germline V gene are SGHRS and YFSETQ. J gave up 0 bases and V 1 base, and 2 bases lay outside the gene matches. In nucleotides, the CDR3 is TGCGCCAGCAGCTTGCAGCGGGGGAACCAAGAGACCCAGTACTTC. The encoded protein is CASSLQRGNQETQYF. The whole variable domain, remainder taken from reference TRBV5-1 and TRBJ2-5, is KAGVTQTPRYLIKTRGQQVTLSCSPISGHRSVSWYQQTPGQGLQFLFEYFSETQRNKGNFPGRFSGRQFSNSRSEMNVSTLELGDSALYLCASSLQRGNQETQYFGPGTRLLVL.

This clonotype was found many times. The chain has TRBV5-1 and TRBJ2-7, with D perhaps matching TRBD1 (6 bases). The CDR3 runs to 14 residues. V gave up 4 bases and J gave up 2 bases, with 13 bases separating them. The germline gives CDR1 SGHRS, CDR2 YFSETQ. CDR3 loop: CASSEQGPPYEQYF. For the CDR3, the DNA is TGCGCCAGCAGCGAACAGGGACCCCCCTACGAGCAGTACTTC.

This clonotype was recorded many times. V is TRBV20-1 and J is TRBJ2-3; TRBD1 might be the D (6 bases). CDR3 length equals 13 residues. CDR1 is DFQATT, CDR2 SNEGSKA, per germline (reference sequence). Trimming left V 1 base short and J 5 bases short, with 10 bases between. The CDR3 nucleotides are TGCAGTGCTAGAGGGGGGCAGGGAGATACGCAGTATTTT. Translating gives CSARGGQGDTQYF.

Only a few counts were recorded for this clonotype. This chain joins TRBV20-1 and TRBJ1-5, with 7 bases lining up with TRBD1. The CDR3 has 12 residues. The V gene end was trimmed by 6 bases and the J gene end by 4 bases; junction bases not matched to a gene: 3. The V gene's germline CDR1 is DFQATT and CDR2 SNEGSKA (reference sequence). The CDR3 is CSAGDRNQPQHF. In DNA form, the CDR3 reads TGCAGTGCGGGGGACAGAAATCAGCCCCAGCATTTT.

This clonotype appeared many times. This chain links TRBV20-1 with TRBJ1-4; maybe TRBD1 (6 bases). CDR1 and CDR2 from the germline V gene are DFQATT and SNEGSKA (reference sequence). This CDR3 has 14 amino acids. V was trimmed by 4 bases and J by 8 bases, leaving 17 bases between them. Written as DNA, the CDR3 is TGCAGTGCTATTGGCGGGGGCGCGGGCGAAAAACTGTTTTTT. Translation: CSAIGGGAGEKLFF.

Many counts were recorded for this clonotype. The chain has TRBV5-1 and TRBJ2-7; 9 bases agree with TRBD1. Germline trimming cut 4 bases from V and 4 bases from J; bases unmatched to any gene: 6. The CDR3 is 14 residues long. Germline V lookup: CDR1 SGHRS, CDR2 YFSETQ. The CDR3: CASSVGTGWYEQYF. In nucleotides, the CDR3 is TGCGCCAGCAGCGTCGGGACAGGGTGGTACGAGCAGTACTTC.

This clonotype was detected many times. The V and J genes are TRBV5-1 and TRBJ2-3; D unclear. Germline V CDR1 and CDR2: SGHRS, YFSETQ. The CDR3 consists of 14 residues. Trimming took 1 base from V and 2 from J, leaving 8 bases between them. The CDR3 coding sequence is TGCGCCAGCAGCTTGTTCCCAGCCACAGATACGCAGTATTTT. Translating it yields CASSLFPATDTQYF.

This clonotype was observed at least ten times. The chain recombines TRBV5-5 with TRBJ2-6; weak D call: TRBD2 (5 bases). Germline V lookup: CDR1 SGHKS, CDR2 YYEKEE (reference sequence). CDR3 size: 15 residues. V was shortened by 1 base and J by 2 bases, with 7 bases between the two germline ends. CDR3 DNA sequence: TGTGCCAGCAGCTTGTCGGGAACTGGGGCCAACGTCCTGACTTTC. Translation gives CASSLSGTGANVLTF.

The table lists this clonotype with many counts. The chain links TRBV12-3 or TRBV12-4 to TRBJ1-1; D is undetermined. This CDR3 comprises 14 residues. Trimming left V 1 base short and J 3 bases short, with 9 bases between. Written as DNA, the CDR3 is TGTGCCAGCAGTTTAGGGGGTACGGACACTGAAGCTTTCTTT. Residues: CASSLGGTDTEAFF.

This clonotype was counted many times. The V and J genes are TRBV7-8 and TRBJ2-7; 9 positions agree with TRBD1. The germline gives CDR1 SGHVS, CDR2 FQNEAQ. The ends lost 4 bases at V and 2 bases at J; junction bases unmatched: 0. The CDR3 length is 13 residues. The CDR3: CASSWDRAYEQYF. The CDR3 coding sequence is TGTGCCAGCAGCTGGGACAGGGCCTACGAGCAGTACTTC.

In its sample, this clonotype was seen many times. The CDR3 nucleotides are TGTGCCAGCAGTCGGGGCGCTGAAGCTTTCTTT. Its translation is CASSRGAEAFF. This rearrangement joins TRBV12-3 or TRBV12-4 to TRBJ1-1; D may be TRBD1 (5 bases). This CDR3 has 11 residues. V was trimmed by 5 bases and J by 6 bases, leaving 7 bases between them.